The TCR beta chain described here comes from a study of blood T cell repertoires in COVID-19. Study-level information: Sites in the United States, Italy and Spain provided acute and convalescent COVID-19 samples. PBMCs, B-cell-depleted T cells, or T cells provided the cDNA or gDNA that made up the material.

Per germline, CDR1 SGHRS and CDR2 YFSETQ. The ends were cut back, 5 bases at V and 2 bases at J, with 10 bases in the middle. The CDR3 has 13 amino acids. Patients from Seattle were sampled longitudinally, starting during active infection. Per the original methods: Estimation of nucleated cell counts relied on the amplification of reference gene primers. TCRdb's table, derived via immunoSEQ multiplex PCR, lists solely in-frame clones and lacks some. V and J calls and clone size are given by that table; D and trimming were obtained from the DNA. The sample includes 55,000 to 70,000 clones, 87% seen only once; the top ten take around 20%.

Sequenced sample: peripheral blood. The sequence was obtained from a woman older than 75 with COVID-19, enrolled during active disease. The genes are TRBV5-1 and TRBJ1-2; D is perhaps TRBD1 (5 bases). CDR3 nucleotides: TGCGCCAGCAGGGCGGGGGGGAACTATGGCTACACCTTC. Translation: CASRAGGNYGYTF.